Sequencing of this T cell receptor (beta chain) was carried out in a study of CD8+ T cells in alopecia areata. At the level of the study: A regimen of oral tofacitinib, 5 to 10 mg twice daily, was given to treated patients. Points from the study as a whole: Higher clonality was seen in lesional scalp than in normal scalp, especially in alopecia totalis/universalis. Sequencing of scalp samples also captures resident alphabeta T cells of normal skin.

CDR1 is SNHLY, CDR2 FYNNEI, per germline. Trimming took off 4 bases at V and 0 bases at J, with 3 bases between the two ends. This CDR3 comprises 12 residues. After isolation, RNA underwent reverse transcription to generate cDNA as the sequencing template. TCRdb's copy holds only in-frame clones and misses some; the assay was immunoSEQ multiplex PCR. The sample holds 200,000 to 250,000 clones, around 62% seen once. Of note for this clone: The antigen is unknown.

This TCR was recovered from a human donor with alopecia areata. The gene calls are TRBV2 and TRBJ1-2, with D uncertain. Sequencing was performed on CD4+ T cells sorted from blood, taken at week 0. DNA for the CDR3: TGTGCCAGCAGTGGAGCTAACTATGGCTACACCTTC. The encoded protein is CASSGANYGYTF.